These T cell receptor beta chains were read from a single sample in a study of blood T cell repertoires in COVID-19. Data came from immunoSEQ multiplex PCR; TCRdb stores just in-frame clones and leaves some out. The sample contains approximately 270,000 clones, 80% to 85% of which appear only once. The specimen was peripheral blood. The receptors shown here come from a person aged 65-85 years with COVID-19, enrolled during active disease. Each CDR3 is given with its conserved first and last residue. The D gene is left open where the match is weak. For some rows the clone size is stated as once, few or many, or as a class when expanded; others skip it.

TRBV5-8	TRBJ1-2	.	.	CASSLATTPIDGYTF	TGTGCCAGCAGCTTGGCCACGACTCCGATCGATGGCTACACCTTC
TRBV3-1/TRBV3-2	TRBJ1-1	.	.	CASSQVGSNTEAFF	TGTGCCAGCAGCCAAGTTGGCAGTAACACTGAAGCTTTCTTT
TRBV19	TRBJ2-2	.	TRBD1	CASRTTGSYTGELFF	TGTGCCAGTAGGACGACAGGGTCGTACACCGGGGAGCTGTTTTTT
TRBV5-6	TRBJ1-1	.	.	CASSAAPSGENTEAFF	TGTGCCAGCAGCGCCGCCCCTTCAGGGGAGAACACTGAAGCTTTCTTT
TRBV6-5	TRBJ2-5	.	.	CASSYSGYQETQYF	TGTGCCAGCAGTTACTCGGGCTACCAAGAGACCCAGTACTTC
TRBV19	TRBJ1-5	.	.	CASSNPWEWARNQPQHF	TGTGCCAGTAGTAACCCCTGGGAGTGGGCGCGGAATCAGCCCCAGCATTTT
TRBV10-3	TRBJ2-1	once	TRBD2	CAISDGLVSHNEQFF	TGTGCCATCAGTGACGGACTAGTTTCCCACAATGAGCAGTTCTTC
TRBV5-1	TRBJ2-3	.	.	CASRDQRAGTDTQYF	TGCGCCAGCAGGGACCAGAGGGCCGGCACAGATACGCAGTATTTT
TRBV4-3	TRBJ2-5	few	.	CASSQDTAKETQYF	TGCGCCAGCAGCCAAGATACAGCAAAAGAGACCCAGTACTTC
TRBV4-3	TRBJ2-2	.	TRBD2	CASSQGLAGVVGELFF	TGCGCCAGCAGCCAGGGACTAGCGGGAGTGGTCGGGGAGCTGTTTTTT
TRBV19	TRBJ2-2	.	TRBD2	CASSIPSGGADTGELFF	TGTGCCAGTAGTATACCTAGCGGGGGGGCCGACACCGGGGAGCTGTTTTTT
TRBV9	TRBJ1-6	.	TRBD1	CASSAQTGINSPLHF	TGTGCCAGCAGCGCACAGACAGGGATTAATTCACCCCTCCACTTT
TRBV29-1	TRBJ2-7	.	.	CSVEGAGIPEQYF	TGCAGCGTTGAAGGGGCCGGGATTCCCGAGCAGTACTTC